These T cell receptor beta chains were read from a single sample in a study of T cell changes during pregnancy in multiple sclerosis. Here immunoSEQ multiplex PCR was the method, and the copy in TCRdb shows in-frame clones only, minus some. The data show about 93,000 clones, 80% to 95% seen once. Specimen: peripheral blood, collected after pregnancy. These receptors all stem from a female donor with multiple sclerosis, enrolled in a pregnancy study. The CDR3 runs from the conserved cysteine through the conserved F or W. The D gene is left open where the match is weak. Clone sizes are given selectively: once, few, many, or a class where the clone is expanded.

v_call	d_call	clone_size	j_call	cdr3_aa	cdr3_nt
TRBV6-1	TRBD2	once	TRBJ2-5	CASSEEASGQETQYF	TGTGCCAGCAGTGAAGAGGCTAGCGGGCAAGAGACCCAGTACTTC
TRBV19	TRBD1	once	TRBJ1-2	CASSLITGEAPNYGYTF	TGTGCCAGTAGTCTAATAACAGGGGAGGCGCCTAACTATGGCTACACCTTC
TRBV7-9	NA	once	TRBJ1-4	CASSLTAGNQEKLFF	TGTGCCAGCAGCTTGACGGCAGGTAACCAAGAAAAACTGTTTTTT
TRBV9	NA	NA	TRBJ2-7	CASSVGIRDEQYF	TGTGCCAGCAGCGTAGGTATCCGGGACGAGCAGTACTTC
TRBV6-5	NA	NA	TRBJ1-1	CASSYGGVNTEAFF	TGTGCCAGCAGTTACGGCGGGGTGAACACTGAAGCTTTCTTT
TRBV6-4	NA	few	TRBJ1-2	CASSEGNNYGYTF	TGTGCCAGCAGTGAGGGCAATAACTATGGCTACACCTTC
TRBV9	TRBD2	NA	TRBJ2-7	CASSTLAGGLYEQYF	TGTGCCAGCAGCACACTAGCGGGGGGTTTATACGAGCAGTACTTC
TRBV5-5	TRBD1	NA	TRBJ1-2	CASSLGDRGLTNYGYTF	TGTGCCAGCAGCTTGGGAGACAGGGGCCTTACTAACTATGGCTACACCTTC
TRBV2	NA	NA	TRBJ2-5	CASGHSETQYF	TGTGCCAGCGGCCATTCGGAGACCCAGTACTTC
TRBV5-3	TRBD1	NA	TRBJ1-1	CARSPQGGRDTEAFF	TGTGCCAGAAGCCCACAGGGGGGGAGGGACACTGAAGCTTTCTTT
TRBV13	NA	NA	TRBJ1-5	CASSYALGHQQHF	TGTGCCAGCAGCTACGCTTTAGGACACCAGCAGCATTTT
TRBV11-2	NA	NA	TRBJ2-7	CASSSPRVREQYF	TGTGCCAGCAGCTCCCCTCGGGTCCGGGAGCAGTACTTC
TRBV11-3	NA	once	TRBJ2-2	CASSLGGRSNTGELFF	TGTGCCAGCAGCTTAGGGGGCAGGTCGAACACCGGGGAGCTGTTTTTT
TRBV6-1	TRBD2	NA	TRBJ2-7	CASSQTSGPYEQYF	TGTGCCAGCAGTCAAACTAGCGGCCCCTACGAGCAGTACTTC
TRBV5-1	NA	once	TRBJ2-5	CASSLGQRPVVVETQYF	TGCGCCAGCAGCTTGGGACAGAGGCCCGTTGTGGTGGAGACCCAGTACTTC